This T cell receptor (beta chain) stems from a study of CD8+ T cells in alopecia areata. Study overall: Tofacitinib exposure lasted 6 to 18 months, followed by 6 months off drug.

This clone was detected once. Its antigen is as yet unknown. Alopecia areata patients gave lesional scalp punch biopsies and peripheral blood samples. V lost 2 bases and J lost 0, with 10 bases in between. CDR1 and CDR2 (germline): KGHSH, LQKENI. This CDR3 has 15 residues. Extracted RNA was reverse transcribed into cDNA, the sequencing template. Assay used: immunoSEQ multiplex PCR; TCRdb lists only in-frame clones, some missing. The sample holds roughly 97,000 clones; around 38% are singletons and the top ten take around 1.4%. Study outcomes and limitations: Among the cells sequenced in scalp samples are also the resident alphabeta T cells of normal skin.

Sequenced input: CD4+ T cells sorted from blood. This receptor was taken from a human donor with alopecia areata. The rearrangement joins TRBV18 to TRBJ2-5; D remains unclear. For the CDR3, the DNA is TGTGCCAGCTCACCATCGGGTGGGTACCAAGAGACCCAGTACTTC. This encodes CASSPSGGYQETQYF.